The next 8 T cell receptor beta chains were all read from a single sample in a study of OX40 agonist ivuxolimab in advanced cancers. Profiled with immunoSEQ multiplex PCR; TCRdb holds only in-frame clones, not every one. The sample lists more than 85,000 clones; roughly nine tenths were seen once. This specimen consisted of CD4+ or CD8+ T cells sorted from blood, obtained in a trial of the OX40 agonist ivuxolimab. These receptor sequences come from an adult with an advanced solid tumor such as melanoma, head and neck, liver or kidney cancer.

This chain uses TRBV9 with TRBJ2-2; D might be TRBD1 (5 bases). This CDR3 spans 18 amino acids. Germline V lookup: CDR1 SGDLS, CDR2 YYNGEE. V dropped 0 bases and J dropped 7 bases, with 22 bases sitting between them. CDR3 protein: CASSVASGLGIVGGELFF. Here the CDR3 DNA reads TGTGCCAGCAGCGTAGCTTCAGGGTTGGGGATCGTGGGCGGGGAGCTGTTTTTT.

V gene TRBV7-2 combines with J gene TRBJ1-1, with D hard to call. This CDR3 region has 15 residues. The V gene's germline CDR1 is SGHTA and CDR2 FQGNSA. The V and J ends lost 5 bases and 1 base respectively, with 14 bases between them. Here the CDR3 DNA reads TGTGCCAGCAGCAATGCCCGCGGGTGGAACACTGAAGCTTTCTTT. The encoded protein is CASSNARGWNTEAFF.

The rearrangement links TRBV7-2 to TRBJ1-6, with 8 bases fitting TRBD1. The V and J ends lost 1 base and 12 bases, in that order; junction bases with no gene match: 5. CDR3 length equals 14 residues. CDR1 and CDR2 (germline): SGHTA, FQGNSA. The CDR3, as DNA: TGTGCCAGCAGCTTAGGCGACAGGGGAGTACCCCTCCACTTT. It encodes CASSLGDRGVPLHF. Drawing the rest from reference TRBV7-2 and TRBJ1-6, the complete variable domain is GAGVSQSPSNKVTEKGKDVELRCDPISGHTALYWYRQSLGQGLEFLIYFQGNSAPDKSGLPSDRFSAERTGGSVSTLTIQRTQQEDSAVYLCASSLGDRGVPLHFGNGTRLTVT.

The chain combines TRBV19 with TRBJ2-1; 9 bases are shared with TRBD1. Losses at the gene ends were 6 bases for V and 7 bases for J; bases not matched to a gene: 4. This CDR3 has 13 amino acids. Germline-derived CDR1 and CDR2 are LNHDA and SQIVND (reference sequence). CDR3 bases: TGTGCCAGTAGCCCGACAGGGGGGAATGAGCAGTTCTTC. Residues: CASSPTGGNEQFF.

V usage is TRBV28 and J usage is TRBJ2-3, with 13 bases aligning to TRBD2. This CDR3 comprises 16 residues. Looked up from germline, CDR1 is MDHEN and CDR2 is SYDVKM. J was trimmed by 8 bases and V by 2 bases; bases with no gene match: 7. Here the CDR3 DNA reads TGTGCCAGCAGTTTAGGACTAGCGGGAGAATTGGGTACGCAGTATTTT. Protein product: CASSLGLAGELGTQYF.

The V and J genes are TRBV27 and TRBJ1-5; a weak D match, TRBD1 (5 bases). Germline CDR1 and CDR2: MNHEY and SMNVEV (reference sequence). V dropped 5 bases and J dropped 4 bases, with 24 bases sitting between them. CDR3 size: 18 residues. CDR3 nucleotide sequence: TGTGCCAGCAGTCCAGCACCGGGACCGACTGGTCTGAATCAGCCCCAGCATTTT. Protein: CASSPAPGPTGLNQPQHF.

The V and J genes are TRBV4-3 and TRBJ1-1; D remains unclear. CDR3 length equals 15 residues. In germline, CDR1 is LGHNA, CDR2 YSLEER. Trimming shortened V by 0 bases and J by 1 base, and 9 bases separated the two germline ends. The CDR3 loop reads CASSQDSRRNTEAFF. For the CDR3, the DNA is TGCGCCAGCAGCCAAGATAGTCGCAGGAACACTGAAGCTTTCTTT.

This rearrangement joins TRBV28 to TRBJ1-2; D gene ambiguous. V lost 1 base to trimming and J lost 3 bases, with 6 bases between them. Germline CDR1 and CDR2: MDHEN and SYDVKM. This CDR3 is built from 13 residues. As DNA, the CDR3 is TGTGCCAGCAGTTTATTAACGGACTATGGCTACACCTTC. Amino acid sequence: CASSLLTDYGYTF.